This entry lists 6 T cell receptor beta chains sequenced from one sample in a study of blood T cell repertoires in COVID-19. Sequencing used immunoSEQ multiplex PCR; TCRdb keeps in-frame clones, though not all of them. The table shows approximately 300,000 clones, with around four fifths occurring only once. Specimen: peripheral blood. Receptor source: a woman in her 50s with acute or convalescent COVID-19.

V and J are TRBV12-5 and TRBJ1-1; 9 nucleotides align to TRBD1. The V gene's germline CDR1 is LGHNT and CDR2 FRNRAP. This CDR3 is built from 15 residues. The trim removed 5 bases at V and 3 bases at J, leaving 7 bases unmatched. The CDR3 loop is CASGPTGTGYTEAFF. The CDR3, as DNA: TGTGCTAGTGGTCCCACCGGGACAGGGTACACTGAAGCTTTCTTT.

A few counts support this clone. As DNA, the CDR3 is TGTGCCACCAGTGACTATAGCGGGGTCAGCACAGATACGCAGTATTTT. This translates into CATSDYSGVSTDTQYF. The chain joins TRBV24-1 to TRBJ2-3, with 8 bases matching TRBD2. Germline values: CDR1 KGHDR, CDR2 SFDVKD. The V gene end was trimmed by 4 bases and the J gene end by 0 bases; junction bases not matched to a gene: 5. The CDR3 covers 16 residues.

This rearrangement joins TRBV10-3 to TRBJ1-5; no reliable D call. V was shortened by 4 bases and J by 5 bases, with 6 bases between the two germline ends. Germline loops: CDR1 ENHRY, CDR2 SYGVKD. The CDR3 loop spans 12 amino acids. The CDR3 coding sequence is TGTGCCATCAGTGGGACTGATCAGCCCCAGCATTTT. It is translated as CAISGTDQPQHF.

CDR3 sequence: CASSRMTGFRFF. For the CDR3, the DNA is TGTGCCAGCAGCCGAATGACAGGGTTCCGGTTCTTC. The gene calls are TRBV12-3 or TRBV12-4 and TRBJ2-1, with TRBD1 matching over 7 bases. This CDR3 has 12 residues. J gave up 15 bases and V 6 bases, and 11 bases lay outside the gene matches.

CDR3 sequence (DNA): TGTGCCACCAGAACCGGACAGCAGGGCGAGGCGGATACGCAGTATTTT. It encodes CATRTGQQGEADTQYF. V and J are TRBV24-1 and TRBJ2-3; maybe TRBD1 (6 bases). CDR3 length: 16 residues. Trimming removed 7 bases at V and 6 bases at J, with 22 bases between. Germline lookup yields CDR1 KGHDR and CDR2 SFDVKD.

The V gene is TRBV6-5, the J gene TRBJ2-1; D unresolved. The CDR3 has 14 amino acids. Trimming removed 7 bases from V and 3 bases from J, with 13 bases in between. The V gene's germline CDR1 is MNHEY and CDR2 SVGAGI. The CDR3 bases are TGTGCCAGCAAAAGGAGTGGAATCTACAATGAGCAGTTCTTC. Residues: CASKRSGIYNEQFF.